The source of this T cell receptor (beta chain) is a study of shared clonotypes between healthy human individuals. Whole-study results and caveats: Tissue TCR repertoires likely differ from these blood-only repertoires.

Per the germline V gene, CDR1 is GTSNPN and CDR2 is SVGIG (reference sequence). The CDR3 sequence is 14 residues long. V gave up 2 bases and J gave up 0 bases; unmatched junction bases: 1. Only in-frame clones appear in the TCRdb table, and some are missing; sequencing was by immunoSEQ multiplex PCR. The sample carries over a million clones, 75% to 80% recorded once. Investigators divided CD4+ cells into CD45RA+ naive and CD45RA-negative memory subsets. About this clone itself: Antigen: not known.

The material sequenced was memory CD4+ T cells from PBMCs. The subset is: CD45RA-negative fraction. The sequence was collected from a man between 18 and 29 years old in good health. Some clones in this sample may be carry-over from other donors' samples. V is TRBV30 and J is TRBJ2-3, with TRBD2 identical over 8 bases. Here the CDR3 reads CAWSRLASTDTQYF. The CDR3 DNA sequence: TGTGCCTGGAGTAGACTAGCGAGCACAGATACGCAGTATTTT.